The 18 T cell receptor beta chains reported below all come from one sample, sequenced in a study of post-analysis software for immune sequencing data (dated by TCRdb to about 2015). Study-wide conclusions, independent of this receptor: Patients showed significantly higher frequencies than controls for about 5 TRBV segments, among them TRBV5-6, TRBV5-1 and TRBV20-1.

Antigens of these TCRs are unknown. Library generation was performed with PCR. The sequencer was an Illumina HiSeq 2500. To reduce PCR and sequencing biases, unique molecular identifiers were incorporated into the TCR beta cDNA libraries. TCRdb reran the public reads through fastp at Q25 and MiXCR, keeping productive beta chains. Each entry is one CDR3 protein sequence, shown with its most common DNA and genes. The sample yields hundreds of thousands of distinct CDR3 sequences; roughly 29% were counted once. The ten largest clones capture roughly 0.54% of the sample. The specimen sequenced was blood. The source is a girl under 18 with multiple sclerosis.

V gene TRBV12-5 combines with J gene TRBJ2-5; D remains unclear. Trimming pared 1 base from V and 5 bases from J, leaving 8 bases between. The germline CDR1 and CDR2 sequences are LGHNT and FRNRAP. This CDR3 comprises 13 residues. The CDR3 loop reads CASGLDGLETQYF. The CDR3 DNA reads TGTGCTAGTGGTTTGGACGGTTTGGAGACCCAGTACTTC.

The chain combines TRBV5-1 with TRBJ2-5; 7 nucleotides align to TRBD1. The CDR3 length is 16 residues. V trimming: 3 bases; J trimming: 2 bases; junction bases outside the gene matches: 10. Germline V gene lookup returns CDR1 SGHRS and CDR2 YFSETQ. CDR3 DNA: TGCGCCAGCAGCTCCATGGGGACAGTAGTTCAAGAGACCCAGTACTTC. This sequence encodes CASSSMGTVVQETQYF. The full variable domain, rest sourced from reference TRBV5-1 and TRBJ2-5, is KAGVTQTPRYLIKTRGQQVTLSCSPISGHRSVSWYQQTPGQGLQFLFEYFSETQRNKGNFPGRFSGRQFSNSRSEMNVSTLELGDSALYLCASSSMGTVVQETQYFGPGTRLLVL.

In its sample, this clonotype was seen a few times. The chain recombines TRBV29-1 with TRBJ2-6; D gene ambiguous. CDR1 is SQVTM, CDR2 ANQGSEA, per germline. The CDR3 contains 13 residues. Trimming cost V 5 bases and J 1 base, with 6 bases left between them. CDR3 sequence (DNA): TGCAGCGTTCGCCGGTCTGGGGCCAACGTCCTGACTTTC. This gives the protein CSVRRSGANVLTF.

This sequence joins TRBV9 and TRBJ1-2; D is ambiguous. V shed 0 bases and J shed 10 bases, with 4 bases lying between them. This CDR3 comprises 10 residues. Germline CDR1 is SGDLS and CDR2 is YYNGEE. CDR3 protein: CASSVVDYTF. The DNA of the CDR3 is TGTGCCAGCAGCGTAGTGGACTACACCTTC.

As for this clonotype: A much bigger clone sits one base away, suggesting this may be a read error. The DNA of the CDR3 is TGTGCCAGCAGGTCGGGACAGGGGGCCTGGGAGACCCAGTACTTC. Residues: CASRSGQGAWETQYF. V gene TRBV28 combines with J gene TRBJ2-5; 12 nucleotides agree with TRBD1. V shed 6 bases, J shed 5 bases, and the junction held 7 bases outside the gene matches. This CDR3 comprises 15 residues. Germline V gene data show CDR1 as MDHEN and CDR2 as SYDVKM.

This clonotype was recorded a few times. The chain's CDR3 is CSASGVMAEAFF. In nucleotides, the CDR3 is TGCAGTGCTAGCGGGGTTATGGCTGAAGCTTTCTTT. The chain uses TRBV20-1 and TRBJ1-1; D unresolved. The CDR3 loop spans 12 amino acids. V was trimmed by 3 bases and J by 6 bases, leaving 11 bases between them. Germline values: CDR1 DFQATT, CDR2 SNEGSKA (reference sequence).

With regard to this clonotype: At one boundary the junction diverges from the germline segment, which might be a read error. The genes are TRBV6-2 or TRBV6-3 and TRBJ2-1; TRBD2 agrees at 7 bases. The CDR3 is 17 residues long. Per germline, CDR1 MNHEY and CDR2 SVGEGT. Written as DNA, the CDR3 is TGTGCCAGCAGTTACGTCCGCGGGACTAACTCCTACAATGAGCAGTGCTTC. Its protein product is CASSYVRGTNSYNEQCF.

In its sample, this clonotype was seen many times. The chain recombines TRBV29-1 with TRBJ2-5, with TRBD2 matching 14 bases. V was pared by 6 bases and J by 7 bases, with 7 bases of the junction left unmatched. Germline-derived CDR1 and CDR2 are SQVTM and ANQGSEA. The length of the CDR3 is 14 residues. The CDR3 reads CSVGLAGDEATQYF. In nucleotides, the CDR3 is TGCAGCGTGGGACTAGCGGGGGATGAGGCGACCCAGTACTTC.

The CDR3 loop reads CATSTPAGTGVLANLDEQYF. The CDR3 DNA reads TGTGCCACCAGCACACCCGCAGGGACAGGGGTACTAGCTAACCTGGACGAGCAGTACTTC. The genes are TRBV15 and TRBJ2-7; 10 nucleotides agree with TRBD1. The length of the CDR3 is 20 residues. Losses at the gene ends were 4 bases for V and 5 bases for J; bases not matched to a gene: 23. Germline V CDR1 and CDR2: LNHNV, YYDKDF (reference sequence).

The sample holds a few counts of this clonotype. The chain links TRBV28 to TRBJ2-3; TRBD2 agrees at 7 bases. J gave up 2 bases and V 5 bases, and 10 bases lay outside the gene matches. The CDR3 extends over 16 amino acids. The germline gives CDR1 MDHEN, CDR2 SYDVKM. The DNA for the CDR3 is TGTGCCAGCAGTGCTGGGCTAGCGGTCTACACAGATACGCAGTATTTT. It codes for CASSAGLAVYTDTQYF. Filled out from reference TRBV28 and TRBJ2-3, the complete variable domain reads DVKVTQSSRYLVKRTGEKVFLECVQDMDHENMFWYRQDPGLGLRLIYFSYDVKMKEKGDIPEGYSVSREKKERFSLILESASTNQTSMYLCASSAGLAVYTDTQYFGPGTRLTVL.

This clonotype was seen more than once but under ten times. The chain combines TRBV10-3 with TRBJ2-7; TRBD1 matches 8 bases. V lost 7 bases and J lost 5; bases outside the gene matches: 7. This CDR3 has 13 amino acids. In germline, CDR1 is ENHRY, CDR2 SYGVKD. The DNA for the CDR3 is TGTGCCATCACCAAGACAGGGGACAACGAGCAGTACTTC. This codes for CAITKTGDNEQYF.

This clonotype occurred a few times. V gene TRBV10-3 combines with J gene TRBJ2-1; D perhaps matches TRBD2 (5 bases). V shed 10 bases and J shed 2 bases, with 12 bases lying between them. The CDR3 totals 13 residues. Germline assignment: CDR1 ENHRY and CDR2 SYGVKD. The CDR3: CATVDGAYNEQFF. In nucleotides, the CDR3 is TGTGCCACGGTTGACGGGGCCTACAATGAGCAGTTCTTC.

The CDR3 reads CASRQGIGENEQFF. The CDR3 region has the DNA TGTGCCAGCAGGCAGGGTATTGGGGAAAATGAGCAGTTCTTC. The V and J genes are TRBV5-4 and TRBJ2-1; tentative D call: TRBD1 (5 bases). V lost 5 bases to trimming and J lost 7 bases, with 16 bases between them. Germline V gene sequence: CDR1 SGHNT, CDR2 YYREEE (reference sequence). The length of the CDR3 is 14 residues. Complete variable domain (other parts from reference TRBV5-4 and TRBJ2-1): ETGVTQSPTHLIKTRGQQVTLRCSSQSGHNTVSWYQQALGQGPQFIFQYYREEENGRGNFPPRFSGLQFPNYSSELNVNALELDDSALYLCASRQGIGENEQFFGPGTRLTVL.

Remarks on this clonotype: This sequence may be a read error, since a much larger clone differs from it by one base. J is TRBJ2-1 and V is TRBV25-1; 8 bases map to TRBD1. V lost 7 bases to trimming and J lost 10 bases; unmatched junction nucleotides: 12. CDR1 is MGHDK, CDR2 SYGVNS, per germline. This CDR3 has 14 residues. The CDR3 reads CASTRDRTSYEQFF. As DNA, the CDR3 is TGTGCCAGCACCAGGGACAGGACTTCCTACGAGCAGTTCTTC.

The V call is TRBV7-2, the J call TRBJ1-1, with D perhaps matching TRBD1 (6 bases). Looked up from germline, CDR1 is SGHTA and CDR2 is FQGNSA. The CDR3 is made up of 13 amino acids. The V end was cut by 2 bases, the J end by 6 bases, with 10 bases between. For the CDR3, the DNA is TGTGCCAGCAGCTTACAGGGGCACGCTGAAGCTTTCTTT. It translates to CASSLQGHAEAFF. Full variable domain (outside the CDR3, taken from reference TRBV7-2 and TRBJ1-1): GAGVSQSPSNKVTEKGKDVELRCDPISGHTALYWYRQSLGQGLEFLIYFQGNSAPDKSGLPSDRFSAERTGGSVSTLTIQRTQQEDSAVYLCASSLQGHAEAFFGQGTRLTVV.

The rearrangement uses TRBV10-3 and TRBJ2-1; 7 nucleotides agree with TRBD1. The CDR3 loop spans 15 amino acids. With V trimmed by 2 bases and J by 4 bases, 5 bases remained unmatched. CDR1 is ENHRY, CDR2 SYGVKD, per germline. For the CDR3, the DNA is TGTGCCATCAGTGAGCGGGACAGTATTTACAATGAGCAGTTCTTC. Amino acid sequence: CAISERDSIYNEQFF.

The chain carries TRBV9 and TRBJ2-4, with TRBD1 as a possible D gene (7 bases). The J call is doubtful: the DNA matches TRBJ2-7 better. Per the germline V gene, CDR1 is SGDLS and CDR2 is YYNGEE. The CDR3 contains 16 residues. CDR3 nucleotide sequence: TGTGCCAGCAGCGCTGGGGGGACAGCGCATGGGGACGAGCAGTACTTC. Protein: CASSAGGTAHGDEQYF.

V gene TRBV19 combines with J gene TRBJ2-2; 8 nucleotides match TRBD2. The CDR3 runs 13 residues. Germline loops: CDR1 LNHDA, CDR2 SQIVND (reference sequence). V lost 8 bases, J lost 5 bases, and 4 bases stayed unmatched. The CDR3: CASVLAGTGELFF. The CDR3 DNA sequence: TGTGCCAGTGTATTAGCGGGGACCGGGGAGCTGTTTTTT.